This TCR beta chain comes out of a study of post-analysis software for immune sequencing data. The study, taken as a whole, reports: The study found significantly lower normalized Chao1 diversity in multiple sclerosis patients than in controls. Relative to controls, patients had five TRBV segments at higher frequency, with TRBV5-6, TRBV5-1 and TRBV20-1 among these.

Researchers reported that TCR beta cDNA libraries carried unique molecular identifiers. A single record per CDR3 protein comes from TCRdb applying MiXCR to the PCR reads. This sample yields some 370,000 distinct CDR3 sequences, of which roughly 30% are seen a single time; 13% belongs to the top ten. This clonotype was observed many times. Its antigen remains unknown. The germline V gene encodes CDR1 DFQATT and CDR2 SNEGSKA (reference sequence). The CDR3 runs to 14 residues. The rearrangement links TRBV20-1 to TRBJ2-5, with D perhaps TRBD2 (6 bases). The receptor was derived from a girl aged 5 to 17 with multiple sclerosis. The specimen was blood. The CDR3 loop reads CRVPNGSPLETQYF. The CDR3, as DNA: TGCAGGGTCCCTAACGGGAGCCCCCTTGAGACCCAGTACTTC.